This entry lists 32 T cell receptor beta chains sequenced from one sample in a study of blood T cells in healthy people across ages. Through a sample-barcoded 5' primer and a J-beta primer mix, a second PCR was run for about 6 to 11 cycles. TCRdb itself ran the 5' RACE reads through MiXCR, one entry per CDR3 protein. The sample gives 790,000 or so distinct CDR3 sequences, about 45% of which show up once; 15% to 20% is in the top ten. Material: blood. These receptors were taken from an older man in good health.

This clonotype has just a few counts. The V gene is TRBV27, the J gene TRBJ2-7; 10 bases are shared with TRBD2. Trimming took 7 bases from V and 7 from J; bases not matched to a gene: 10. Germline loops: CDR1 MNHEY, CDR2 SMNVEV (reference sequence). The CDR3 totals 14 residues. The CDR3 is CASKKREGRNEQYF. The DNA of the CDR3 is TGTGCCAGCAAGAAGCGGGAGGGCCGTAATGAGCAGTACTTC.

This clonotype was recorded at least ten times. The chain uses TRBV28 and TRBJ2-5; D might be TRBD2 (6 bases). Germline CDR1 reads MDHEN; CDR2 reads SYDVKM. V was pared by 5 bases and J by 2 bases, with 15 bases between. The CDR3 has 15 residues. The CDR3 sequence: CASSPGVTRQETQYF. For the CDR3, the DNA is TGTGCCAGCAGTCCGGGGGTTACTAGACAAGAGACCCAGTACTTC.

The rearrangement uses TRBV5-4 and TRBJ2-5, with 7 bases fitting TRBD2. The CDR3 length is 17 residues. Looked up from germline, CDR1 is SGHNT and CDR2 is YYREEE (reference sequence). V lost 0 bases, J lost 4 bases, and 12 bases stayed unmatched. As DNA, the CDR3 is TGTGCCAGCAGCTTGGCCCCAGCCAGGGAGGGCCCAGAGACCCAGTACTTC. Protein product: CASSLAPAREGPETQYF.

This clonotype was seen a handful of times. The chain uses TRBV30 and TRBJ2-1, with TRBD2 matching over 9 bases. V was pared by 3 bases and J by 8 bases, with 14 bases of the junction left unmatched. Germline V gene data show CDR1 as GTSNPN and CDR2 as SVGIG (reference sequence). The CDR3 totals 16 residues. CDR3 region: CAWRSLSSGSFDEQFF. CDR3 nucleotide sequence: TGTGCCTGGAGGTCTCTGAGTAGCGGGAGTTTTGATGAGCAGTTCTTC.

The table lists this clonotype with a few counts. In DNA, the CDR3 is TGTGCCTGGAGTGTAAGAGGAGTCGGGCAGTATTTT. The encoded protein is CAWSVRGVGQYF. The genes are TRBV30 and TRBJ2-3; D gene unclear. Germline assignment: CDR1 GTSNPN and CDR2 SVGIG (reference sequence). The CDR3 is made up of 12 amino acids. The V and J ends lost 0 bases and 11 bases respectively, with 12 bases between them.

This clonotype has a single count. The genes are TRBV3-1 and TRBJ2-1, with TRBD2 matching 7 bases. CDR1 and CDR2 (germline): LGHDT, YNNKEL (reference sequence). The CDR3 is made up of 16 amino acids. V trimming: 0 bases; J trimming: 3 bases; junction bases outside the gene matches: 5. The DNA for the CDR3 is TGTGCCAGCAGCCAAGACGGGCTAGCGGTCTACAATGAGCAGTTCTTC. It specifies CASSQDGLAVYNEQFF.

This chain connects TRBV7-2 to TRBJ2-3, with D perhaps matching TRBD2 (6 bases). The ends were cut back, 8 bases at V and 6 bases at J, with 24 bases in the middle. Germline-derived CDR1 and CDR2 are SGHTA and FQGNSA. The CDR3 runs to 16 residues. This CDR3 is CASSQQSGGMMDTQYF. CDR3 nucleotides: TGTGCCAGCTCACAGCAGAGCGGAGGGATGATGGATACGCAGTATTTT.

The chain employs TRBV6-5 and TRBJ1-2; tentatively, D is TRBD1 (5 bases). In germline, CDR1 is MNHEY, CDR2 SVGAGI. The CDR3 has 11 residues. Trimming left V 2 bases short and J 7 bases short, with 5 bases between. Here the CDR3 DNA reads TGTGCCAGCAGTTACAGGGGTGGCTACACCTTC. Translation: CASSYRGGYTF.

This clonotype was recorded many times. This chain joins TRBV29-1 and TRBJ2-1, with 12 bases identical to TRBD1. The CDR3 covers 13 residues. Germline V CDR1 and CDR2: SQVTM, ANQGSEA. V shed 6 bases and J 9 bases; nucleotides not matched to a gene: 6. DNA for the CDR3: TGCAGCGTCGGGACAGGGGGCTGGGCTGAGCAGTTCTTC. Its translation is CSVGTGGWAEQFF.

The V gene is TRBV5-1, the J gene TRBJ2-5, with D possibly TRBD1 on 6 matching bases. CDR3 size: 14 residues. Trimming cost V 1 base and J 2 bases, with 9 bases left between them. Per the germline V gene, CDR1 is SGHRS and CDR2 is YFSETQ. CDR3 sequence: CASSLRDTQETQYF. In DNA form, the CDR3 reads TGCGCCAGCAGCTTGCGGGACACTCAAGAGACCCAGTACTTC.

Concerning this clonotype: This may be a read error: a much more frequent sequence differs by one nucleotide. This sequence joins TRBV2 and TRBJ2-7, with D possibly matching TRBD2 (5 bases). V shed 3 bases and J shed 7 bases, with 10 bases lying between them. The CDR3 contains 12 residues. Germline V lookup: CDR1 SNHLY, CDR2 FYNNEI. In nucleotides, the CDR3 is TGTGCCAGCAGTGATCCCCGGGGTGAGCAGTACTTC. Amino acids: CASSDPRGEQYF.

Notes on this clonotype: Sequence at one end of the junction differs from germline and may be a read error. The CDR3 sequence is CAGSLGPGGQETQYF. The CDR3 DNA reads as TGCGCCGGCAGCTTGGGTCCCGGGGGCCAAGAGACCCAGTACTTC. The chain has TRBV5-1 and TRBJ2-5; D may be TRBD2 (6 bases). CDR3 length equals 15 residues. From germline, CDR1 is SGHRS and CDR2 YFSETQ.

This chain uses TRBV24-1 with TRBJ2-1; 7 bases are shared with TRBD1. The germline gives CDR1 KGHDR, CDR2 SFDVKD. The J segment lost 3 bases and the V segment lost 7 bases, leaving 5 bases of the junction unmatched. The CDR3 sequence is 14 residues long. CDR3: CATSRTGVYNEQFF. CDR3 bases: TGTGCCACCAGCAGGACAGGCGTCTACAATGAGCAGTTCTTC.

This chain connects TRBV21-1 to TRBJ1-2; the table assigns TRBD1, which was not confirmed against the DNA. TRBV21-1 is tagged as a pseudogene. The CDR3 loop spans 13 amino acids. Here the CDR3 reads CASSKGTGNGYTF. For the CDR3, the DNA is TGTGCCAGCAGCAAAGGGACAGGAAATGGCTACACCTTC.

This clonotype was found once. This chain uses TRBV14 with TRBJ2-7, with 8 bases aligning to TRBD1. CDR1 and CDR2 from the germline V gene are SGHDN and FVKESK. V was pared by 4 bases and J by 3 bases, with 5 bases of the junction left unmatched. This CDR3 comprises 14 residues. CDR3 region: CASSLPDRGYEQYF. The CDR3 DNA follows: TGTGCCAGCAGCCTACCAGACAGGGGCTACGAGCAGTACTTC.

Worth noting for this clonotype: At one of its ends the junction is not consistent with the germline gene, which may arise from a read error. The rearrangement uses TRBV20-1 and TRBJ2-2, with 9 bases fitting TRBD1. Germline values: CDR1 DFQATT, CDR2 SNEGSKA (reference sequence). The CDR3 spans 14 residues. CDR3 sequence: CSAKTGTGTGGLFF. In DNA, the CDR3 is TGCAGTGCAAAGACCGGGACAGGGACCGGGGGGCTGTTTTTT.

A word on this clonotype: A much larger clone lies one base from this, so it may be a read error. The rearrangement joins TRBV10-3 to TRBJ1-5; 8 nucleotides align to TRBD1. The V and J ends lost 6 bases and 6 bases, in that order; junction bases with no gene match: 7. CDR1 and CDR2 from the germline V gene are ENHRY and SYGVKD. The CDR3 runs to 14 residues. The CDR3 region has the DNA TGTGCCATCAGGGAGACAGGGGACAGTCAGCCCCAGCATTTT. It encodes CAIRETGDSQPQHF.

CDR3 region: CASSSRWTSGYNEQYF. In DNA form, the CDR3 reads TGTGCCAGCAGCTCCCGGTGGACTAGCGGTTACAATGAGCAGTACTTC. The J gene is TRBJ2-7, the V gene TRBV7-2; 10 bases align to TRBD2. CDR3 length: 16 amino acids. V shed 4 bases, J shed 7 bases, and the junction held 13 bases outside the gene matches. The germline CDR1 and CDR2 sequences are SGHTA and FQGNSA.

Comment on this clonotype: A much more abundant neighbour one base away suggests this may be a read error. The CDR3 is CASSLMGEAQYF. CDR3 bases: TGTGCCAGCAGCTTAATGGGGGAGGCCCAGTACTTC. V gene TRBV7-2 combines with J gene TRBJ2-5; a possible D gene is TRBD2 (6 bases). The CDR3 contains 12 residues. V lost 2 bases to trimming and J lost 9 bases, with 10 bases between them. Germline V lookup: CDR1 SGHTA, CDR2 FQGNSA.

V is TRBV20-1 and J is TRBJ2-5; 7 bases agree with TRBD2. This CDR3 contains 15 residues. Germline CDR1 and CDR2: DFQATT and SNEGSKA (reference sequence). V shed 1 base, J shed 11 bases, and the junction held 16 bases outside the gene matches. DNA of the CDR3: TGCAGTGCTAGAGCATTCCAGCGGGGAGGTTATGAGCAGTACTTC. Translation gives CSARAFQRGGYEQYF.

The chain joins TRBV11-2 to TRBJ2-1, with D unclear. The V end was cut by 4 bases, the J end by 7 bases, with 11 bases between. Germline V gives CDR1 SGHAT, CDR2 FQNNGV. The CDR3 length is 13 residues. The CDR3 nucleotides read TGTGCCAGCAGCTCCCTTTCGAGAAATGAGCAGTTCTTC. This encodes CASSSLSRNEQFF. The full variable domain, its missing parts supplied by reference TRBV11-2 and TRBJ2-1, is EAGVAQSPRYKIIEKRQSVAFWCNPISGHATLYWYQQILGQGPKLLIQFQNNGVVDDSQLPKDRFSAERLKGVDSTLKIQPAKLEDSAVYLCASSSLSRNEQFFGPGTRLTVL.

This clonotype was picked up a small number of times. The V call is TRBV20-1, the J call TRBJ2-6; the D call may be TRBD1 or TRBD2 (5 bases each). Per germline, CDR1 DFQATT and CDR2 SNEGSKA (reference sequence). The CDR3 covers 15 residues. Trimming took 3 bases from V and 2 from J, leaving 11 bases between them. The CDR3 is CSAREAGPGANVLTF. The CDR3 DNA reads as TGCAGTGCTAGGGAGGCAGGGCCTGGGGCCAACGTCCTGACTTTC.

This clonotype was recorded once. This chain connects TRBV7-2 to TRBJ2-5; the match to TRBD2 covers 7 bases. CDR1 and CDR2 (germline): SGHTA, FQGNSA. The CDR3 consists of 15 residues. The V and J ends lost 6 bases and 2 bases, in that order; junction bases with no gene match: 9. CDR3 protein: CASSVPLAVQETQYF. DNA for the CDR3: TGTGCCAGCAGTGTTCCGCTAGCGGTACAAGAGACCCAGTACTTC.

The rearrangement uses TRBV5-1 and TRBJ2-1; 7 bases are shared with TRBD1. Trimming at V came to 4 bases and at J to 6 bases, leaving 4 bases not matched to a gene. The CDR3 is made up of 13 amino acids. The V gene's germline CDR1 is SGHRS and CDR2 YFSETQ. The CDR3 coding sequence is TGCGCCAGCAGCAGGACAGGTCCCAATGAGCAGTTCTTC. Protein: CASSRTGPNEQFF. Full variable domain (outside the CDR3, taken from reference TRBV5-1 and TRBJ2-1): KAGVTQTPRYLIKTRGQQVTLSCSPISGHRSVSWYQQTPGQGLQFLFEYFSETQRNKGNFPGRFSGRQFSNSRSEMNVSTLELGDSALYLCASSRTGPNEQFFGPGTRLTVL.

This clonotype was picked up a small number of times. This rearrangement joins TRBV6-1 to TRBJ2-7; D is perhaps TRBD2 (5 bases). The CDR3 runs 16 residues. The ends were cut back, 1 base at V and 3 bases at J, with 16 bases in the middle. The germline CDR1 and CDR2 sequences are MNHNS and SASEGT. The CDR3 loop reads CASSEEGSMWGYEQYF. The DNA of the CDR3 is TGTGCCAGCAGTGAAGAAGGGAGTATGTGGGGCTACGAGCAGTACTTC.

This chain connects TRBV5-1 to TRBJ1-4, with D possibly TRBD1 on 6 matching bases. V was shortened by 4 bases and J by 4 bases, with 17 bases between the two germline ends. Per germline, CDR1 SGHRS and CDR2 YFSETQ. The CDR3 is made up of 16 amino acids. The CDR3 sequence is CASSVLGTTNNEKLFF. In DNA form, the CDR3 reads TGCGCCAGCAGCGTCCTCGGGACAACTAATAATGAAAAACTGTTTTTT.

J is TRBJ2-7 and V is TRBV7-3, with D perhaps matching TRBD1 or TRBD2 (6 bases each). The CDR3 covers 15 residues. Germline V gene lookup returns CDR1 SGHTA and CDR2 FQGTGA. The ends were cut back, 0 bases at V and 5 bases at J, with 14 bases in the middle. CDR3 DNA: TGTGCCAGCAGCTTAACGGGGGGCCCCGGCAACGAGCAGTACTTC. Amino acids: CASSLTGGPGNEQYF.

With respect to this clonotype: This sequence may be a read error, since a much larger clone differs from it by one base. Here the CDR3 omits its conserved ending phenylalanine or tryptophan, so a read error is the likely source. V is TRBV29-1 and J is TRBJ2-1; tentatively, D is TRBD1 or TRBD2 (6 bases each). Germline V gives CDR1 SQVTM, CDR2 ANQGSEA. V lost 7 bases, J lost 9 bases, and 16 bases lay in between. The CDR3 covers 12 residues. CDR3: CSGEEGGSEQFL. The CDR3 region has the DNA TGCAGCGGAGAAGAAGGGGGGAGTGAGCAGTTCCTC.

In this sample, this clonotype turned up a few times. The chain has TRBV5-1 and TRBJ2-1, with TRBD2 as a possible D gene (6 bases). Germline V lookup: CDR1 SGHRS, CDR2 YFSETQ. V shed 4 bases and J shed 3 bases, with 23 bases lying between them. The CDR3 sequence is 18 residues long. The CDR3 spells CASSRQTPGLRDYNEQFF. The CDR3 region has the DNA TGCGCCAGCAGCAGACAGACCCCGGGACTCCGAGACTACAATGAGCAGTTCTTC.

CDR3 region: CSVSRGTGGYGYTF. CDR3 nucleotides: TGCAGCGTGTCCCGAGGGACAGGGGGCTATGGCTACACCTTC. The chain combines TRBV29-1 with TRBJ1-2; 11 bases fit TRBD1. After removal of 6 bases from V and 4 bases from J, the junction contained 7 bases not matched to a gene. In germline, CDR1 is SQVTM, CDR2 ANQGSEA. CDR3 length: 14 amino acids. Drawing the rest from reference TRBV29-1 and TRBJ1-2, the complete variable domain is SAVISQKPSRDICQRGTSLTIQCQVDSQVTMMFWYRQQPGQSLTLIATANQGSEATYESGFVIDKFPISRPNLTFSTLTVSNMSPEDSSIYLCSVSRGTGGYGYTFGSGTRLTVV.

V and J are TRBV18 and TRBJ1-6, with D hard to call. Per the germline V gene, CDR1 is KGHSH and CDR2 is LQKENI. Trimming took off 2 bases at V and 5 bases at J, with 10 bases between the two ends. This CDR3 region has 15 residues. CDR3 DNA sequence: TGTGCCAGCTCACCAGTCGGAGGAAATAATTCACCCCTCCACTTT. Translating gives CASSPVGGNNSPLHF.

V gene TRBV4-3 combines with J gene TRBJ2-6; D is uncertain. The CDR3 length is 17 residues. Germline V gene lookup returns CDR1 LGHNA and CDR2 YSLEER. Between the trimmed V and J ends, which lost 0 bases and 2 bases, there was a span of 11 bases. The CDR3 DNA reads as TGCGCCAGCAGCCAAGATGTCTTTACAGCTGGGGCCAACGTCCTGACTTTC. Its translation: CASSQDVFTAGANVLTF.